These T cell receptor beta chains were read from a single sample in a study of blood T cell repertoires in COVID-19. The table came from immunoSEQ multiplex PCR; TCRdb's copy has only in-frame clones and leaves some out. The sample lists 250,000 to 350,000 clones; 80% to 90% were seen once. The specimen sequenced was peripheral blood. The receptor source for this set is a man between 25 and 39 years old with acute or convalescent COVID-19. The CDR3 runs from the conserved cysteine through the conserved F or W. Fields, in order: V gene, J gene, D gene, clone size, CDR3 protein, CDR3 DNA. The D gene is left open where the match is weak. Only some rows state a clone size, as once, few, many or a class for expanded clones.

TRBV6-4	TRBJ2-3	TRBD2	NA	CASADGGAGDTQYF	TGTGCCAGCGCCGACGGGGGGGCCGGGGATACGCAGTATTTT
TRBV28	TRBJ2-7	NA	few	CASTGNSYEQYF	TGTGCCAGCACGGGGAATTCCTACGAGCAGTACTTC
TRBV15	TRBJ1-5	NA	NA	CATSRFPTGGVKNQPQHF	TGTGCCACCAGCAGGTTCCCTACGGGGGGCGTAAAGAATCAGCCCCAGCATTTT
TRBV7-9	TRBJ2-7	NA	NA	CASSNEHEQYF	TGTGCCAGCAGCAATGAGCACGAGCAGTACTTC
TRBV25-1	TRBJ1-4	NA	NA	CASSPQGLNEKLFF	TGTGCCAGCAGTCCACAGGGCCTTAATGAAAAACTGTTTTTT
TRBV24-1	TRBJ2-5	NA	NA	CATSDIFEETQYF	TGTGCCACCAGTGATATATTTGAAGAGACCCAGTACTTC
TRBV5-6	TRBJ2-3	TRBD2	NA	CASSARRKLATDTQYF	TGTGCCAGCAGCGCGCGCCGGAAACTAGCGACAGATACGCAGTATTTT
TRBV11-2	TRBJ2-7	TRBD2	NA	CASSALLAGVEEQYF	TGTGCCAGCAGCGCGCTTCTAGCGGGAGTGGAGGAGCAGTACTTC
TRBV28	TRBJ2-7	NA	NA	CASSPRGGRVSEQYF	TGTGCCAGCAGTCCAAGGGGGGGTAGGGTAAGCGAGCAGTACTTC
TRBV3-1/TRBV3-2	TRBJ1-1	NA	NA	CASSLGLMNTEAFF	TGTGCCAGCAGCCTGGGACTCATGAACACTGAAGCTTTCTTT
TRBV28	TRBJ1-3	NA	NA	CASSLDRTFGNTIYF	TGTGCCAGCAGTTTGGACAGAACCTTTGGAAACACCATATATTTT
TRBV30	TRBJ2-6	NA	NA	CAWSVRGSGANVLTF	TGTGCCTGGAGTGTACGGGGGTCCGGGGCCAACGTCCTGACTTTC
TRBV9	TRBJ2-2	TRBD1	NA	CASSVVLGQGSGELFF	TGTGCCAGCAGCGTAGTATTGGGACAGGGGAGCGGGGAGCTGTTTTTT
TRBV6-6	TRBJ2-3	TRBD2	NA	CASSPSGGARGTDTQYF	TGTGCCAGCAGTCCTAGCGGGGGGGCCCGAGGCACAGATACGCAGTATTTT
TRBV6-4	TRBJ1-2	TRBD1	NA	CASSGTGQGGYTF	TGTGCCAGCAGTGGGACAGGGCAGGGTGGCTACACCTTC
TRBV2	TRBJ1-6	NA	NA	CASSATGLGSPLHF	TGTGCCAGCAGTGCAACAGGTCTCGGGTCACCCCTCCACTTT
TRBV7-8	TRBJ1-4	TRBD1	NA	CASSLERQGGEKLFF	TGTGCCAGCAGCTTAGAAAGGCAGGGGGGCGAAAAACTGTTTTTT
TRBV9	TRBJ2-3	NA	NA	CASSVNSPVTDTQYF	TGTGCCAGCAGCGTGAATTCCCCGGTCACAGATACGCAGTATTTT